The 15 T cell receptor beta chains reported below all come from one sample, sequenced in a study of graft-versus-host responses after intestinal transplantation. Antigens of these TCRs are unknown. TCRdb's table, derived via immunoSEQ multiplex PCR, lists solely in-frame clones and lacks some. Found here are roughly 85,000 clones, approximately 90% of them singletons; the top ten hold less than 8.5%. This specimen was unstimulated CD8+ T cells sorted from spleen or lymph node cells, taken before transplant. The receptors stem from a human donor who was the organ donor for an intestinal transplant.

V usage is TRBV7-3 and J usage is TRBJ2-3, with D perhaps matching TRBD1 or TRBD2 (5 bases each). Per the germline V gene, CDR1 is SGHTA and CDR2 is FQGTGA. The CDR3 runs to 17 residues. The V end was cut by 5 bases, the J end by 1 base, with 19 bases between. The CDR3 region is CASSHWGSLGGTDTQYF. Written as DNA, the CDR3 is TGTGCCAGCAGCCACTGGGGGTCCTTAGGGGGCACAGATACGCAGTATTTT.

V is TRBV9 and J is TRBJ2-3, with D perhaps matching TRBD2 (5 bases). Germline-derived CDR1 and CDR2 are SGDLS and YYNGEE. The CDR3 covers 15 residues. V dropped 3 bases and J dropped 2 bases, with 13 bases sitting between them. The CDR3 protein is CASSASWAPTDTQYF. The CDR3 region has the DNA TGTGCCAGCAGCGCTAGCTGGGCCCCCACAGATACGCAGTATTTT.

This clone was recorded a few times. The J gene is TRBJ2-7, the V gene TRBV2, with D possibly being TRBD2 (7 bases). Germline CDR1 is SNHLY and CDR2 is FYNNEI. Between the trimmed V and J ends, which lost 8 bases and 3 bases, there was a span of 17 bases. The CDR3 covers 14 residues. CDR3 residues: CASGGATVIYEQYF. As DNA, the CDR3 is TGTGCCAGCGGGGGGGCCACCGTAATCTACGAGCAGTACTTC.

The rearrangement uses TRBV19 and TRBJ2-7; TRBD1 aligns across 10 bases. This CDR3 spans 14 amino acids. Germline V gene sequence: CDR1 LNHDA, CDR2 SQIVND (reference sequence). V lost 6 bases and J lost 4; bases outside the gene matches: 6. CDR3 DNA sequence: TGTGCCAGTAGCCCTGGACAGGGGGAATACGAGCAGTACTTC. This translates into CASSPGQGEYEQYF.

The chain has TRBV15 and TRBJ2-7; D is possibly TRBD2 (6 bases). Germline CDR1 and CDR2: LNHNV and YYDKDF (reference sequence). The CDR3 sequence is 15 residues long. V gave up 3 bases and J gave up 4 bases, with 16 bases separating them. In DNA, the CDR3 is TGTGCCACCAGCAGCGCCCGCGGAGGAGGGTACGAGCAGTACTTC. Translation: CATSSARGGGYEQYF.

The rearrangement uses TRBV29-1 and TRBJ1-4; D is unresolved. Germline CDR1 reads SQVTM; CDR2 reads ANQGSEA. CDR3 length: 12 amino acids. Trimming removed 0 bases at V and 8 bases at J, with 7 bases between. CDR3 sequence (DNA): TGCAGCGTTGAAGATTTTGGGGAAAAACTGTTTTTT. Its translation is CSVEDFGEKLFF.

This rearrangement joins TRBV7-2 to TRBJ1-2; 8 nucleotides line up with TRBD1. After removal of 2 bases from V and 2 bases from J, the junction contained 13 bases not matched to a gene. Germline loops: CDR1 SGHTA, CDR2 FQGNSA. The length of the CDR3 is 18 residues. The CDR3 region has the DNA TGTGCCAGCAGCTTAATGATAGTTATTACAGGGGGGAACTATGGCTACACCTTC. Translating it yields CASSLMIVITGGNYGYTF.

The rearrangement joins TRBV2 to TRBJ2-7; tentatively, D is TRBD2 (7 bases). The CDR3 consists of 13 residues. Per the germline V gene, CDR1 is SNHLY and CDR2 is FYNNEI. With 7 bases removed from V and 6 bases from J, the gap between germline ends came to 16 bases. Here the CDR3 DNA reads TGTGCCAGCATAGTGGAGGGGGGGAGCGAGCAGTACTTC. Encoded protein: CASIVEGGSEQYF. Looking up the rest from reference TRBV2 and TRBJ2-7 gives the full variable domain: EPEVTQTPSHQVTQMGQEVILRCVPISNHLYFYWYRQILGQKVEFLVSFYNNEISEKSEIFDDQFSVERPDGSNFTLKIRSTKLEDSAMYFCASIVEGGSEQYFGPGTRLTVT.

This rearrangement joins TRBV19 to TRBJ1-2; 9 bases line up with TRBD1. After removal of 5 bases from V and 4 bases from J, the junction contained 8 bases not matched to a gene. The germline gives CDR1 LNHDA, CDR2 SQIVND (reference sequence). CDR3 length: 15 amino acids. Here the CDR3 DNA reads TGTGCCAGTAGTCATACAGGGGGCGACCCCTATGGCTACACCTTC. Translating it yields CASSHTGGDPYGYTF.

The chain joins TRBV7-6 to TRBJ1-2; D unresolved. The CDR3 is 14 residues long. Trimming cost V 1 base and J 8 bases, with 14 bases left between them. From germline, CDR1 is SGHVS and CDR2 FNYEAQ. The CDR3 sequence is CASSLVGDLTGYTF. DNA for the CDR3: TGTGCCAGCAGCTTAGTCGGCGACCTAACGGGCTACACCTTC.

This chain links TRBV11-2 with TRBJ2-7; D is uncertain. The V end lost 2 bases, the J end lost 3 bases, and 14 bases lay between the germline ends. The CDR3 has 15 residues. Germline V gene data show CDR1 as SGHAT and CDR2 as FQNNGV. CDR3 sequence: CASSLTPSNVYEQYF. For the CDR3, the DNA is TGTGCCAGCAGCTTAACGCCCTCGAACGTCTACGAGCAGTACTTC.

This clone has only a few counts. The rearrangement uses TRBV4-1 and TRBJ2-1, with D perhaps matching TRBD2 (6 bases). The length of the CDR3 is 15 residues. The germline V gene has CDR1 MGHRA and CDR2 YSYEKL. Between the trimmed V and J ends, which lost 2 bases and 5 bases, there was a span of 13 bases. DNA for the CDR3: TGCGCCAGCAGCCAATGGGGGGAGATTAACAATGAGCAGTTCTTC. Its translation: CASSQWGEINNEQFF.

This chain links TRBV12-5 with TRBJ1-6; TRBD1 matches at 9 bases. Losses at the gene ends were 5 bases for V and 10 bases for J; bases not matched to a gene: 9. The CDR3 is 15 residues long. From germline, CDR1 is LGHNT and CDR2 FRNRAP. The CDR3 DNA sequence: TGTGCTAGTGGTCCCGGCGGGACAGGGCAATCACCCCTCCACTTT. Encoded protein: CASGPGGTGQSPLHF.

The chain uses TRBV7-9 and TRBJ1-6; D gene ambiguous. V lost 8 bases and J 11 bases, leaving 7 bases between the germline ends. Looked up from germline, CDR1 is SEHNR and CDR2 is FQNEAQ (reference sequence). This CDR3 is built from 10 residues. The CDR3 coding sequence is TGTGCCAGCGTTAGAGCACCCCTCCACTTT. Amino acids: CASVRAPLHF.

The CDR3 DNA is TGCGCCAGCAGCTTGGTCTCTAGCGGGGGTTCGGATACGCAGTATTTT. This sequence encodes CASSLVSSGGSDTQYF. The chain links TRBV5-1 to TRBJ2-3; 10 bases line up with TRBD2. V shed 0 bases, J shed 6 bases, and the junction held 7 bases outside the gene matches. Germline V gene lookup returns CDR1 SGHRS and CDR2 YFSETQ. The CDR3 is 16 amino acids.